Listed below are T cell receptor beta chains from one sample, sequenced in a study of T cell responses to AZD1222 COVID-19 vaccine. Measured with immunoSEQ multiplex PCR; TCRdb has only the in-frame clones, and not every one. Among tens of thousands of clones listed, about 72% were seen once. The sample in question was peripheral blood, obtained on day 0 of AZD1222 vaccination. The receptors come from an adult in good health. Each CDR3 is given without its conserved first and last residue. D genes are given only for firm matches. Where a row states a size, it is once, few, many or the class of an expanded clone; other rows omit it.

J gene,V gene,D gene,clone size,CDR3 protein
TRBJ1-5,TRBV7-2,NA,NA,ASSLGTRENQPQH
TRBJ2-3,TRBV19,NA,NA,ASGPTGWSTDTQY
TRBJ1-5,TRBV5-8,TRBD1,NA,ASSSRDRANQPQH
TRBJ2-7,TRBV6-5,TRBD1,NA,ASRTGTVYEQY
TRBJ1-5,TRBV9,TRBD1,few,ASSVGTGGAFQPQH
TRBJ2-2,TRBV7-6,TRBD1,NA,ASSLMGQGAAGELF
TRBJ1-2,TRBV11-2,NA,NA,ASSSITRSSYGYT
TRBJ2-7,TRBV19,NA,few,ASSSLEGLAYEQY
TRBJ1-2,TRBV5-1,NA,NA,ASSLEGYGYT
TRBJ2-1,TRBV19,TRBD2,NA,ASNREEGPVSEQF
TRBJ2-1,TRBV19,TRBD2,NA,ASSYRGGTSGNHEQF
TRBJ1-2,TRBV10-3,TRBD1,NA,AISETQGADGYT
TRBJ2-1,TRBV25-1,NA,NA,ASSEYEGGIYNEQF
TRBJ2-7,TRBV28,NA,few,ASRLPGARDDEQY
TRBJ2-7,TRBV6-1,TRBD1,once,ASSEGRGTGEDEQY
TRBJ2-7,TRBV2,NA,NA,ASSVNRVGQY
TRBJ2-3,TRBV9,NA,NA,ASSPRLGSTDTQY
TRBJ1-1,TRBV11-2,NA,NA,ASSLDRNTEAF
TRBJ1-1,TRBV5-4,TRBD1,NA,ASSSDRETEAF
TRBJ1-2,TRBV5-4,NA,NA,ASSLTGNSGGYT
TRBJ1-2,TRBV5-5,NA,NA,ASSLSVGISYGYT
TRBJ1-2,TRBV4-3,TRBD1,NA,ASSQDPGQGGLYGYT
TRBJ2-5,TRBV29-1,TRBD2,NA,SVEVVLAGETQY
TRBJ2-1,TRBV18,NA,few,ASSPRQGWDEQF
TRBJ2-1,TRBV3-1/TRBV3-2,NA,few,ASSQGKTRSSYNEQF
TRBJ2-5,TRBV29-1,NA,NA,SHSPTGETQY
TRBJ1-2,TRBV6-5,TRBD1,NA,ASSFGQANGYT
TRBJ2-7,TRBV11-2,TRBD1,NA,ASSAHTGEEQY
TRBJ1-1,TRBV7-9,NA,few,ASSLFMNTEAF
TRBJ1-3,TRBV21-1,NA,NA,ASSKEVGETPSGNTIY
TRBJ2-7,TRBV11-3,NA,NA,ASSLDRTYEQY
TRBJ2-3,TRBV2,TRBD1,NA,ASSYGLTGTGGLGVTDTQY
TRBJ1-1,TRBV29-1,NA,once,SSRGGEGEAF
TRBJ2-3,TRBV5-5,NA,NA,ASRTQGAGRVGDTQY
TRBJ2-7,TRBV28,NA,NA,ASSLVRLVAYEQY
TRBJ1-1,TRBV5-1,NA,NA,ASSRTGLGGTEAF
TRBJ2-2,TRBV9,NA,NA,ASSVGPGELF
TRBJ1-1,TRBV3-1/TRBV3-2,NA,NA,ASSPDIVMGSEAF
TRBJ1-5,TRBV2,TRBD1,few,ASSRQGAGVYSNQPQH
TRBJ1-2,TRBV6-1,TRBD1,NA,ASSEATGGLNYGYT
TRBJ1-2,TRBV18,TRBD1,NA,ASSPSEGADYGYT
TRBJ1-6,TRBV7-2,NA,NA,ASSHGQINSPLH
TRBJ2-5,TRBV9,TRBD2,NA,ASSAVAGGDETQY
TRBJ2-1,TRBV28,NA,NA,ASGTSYNEQF
TRBJ1-5,TRBV7-2,NA,NA,ASSLVAAQGQPQH
TRBJ1-1,TRBV19,TRBD1,NA,ASSMSDRVTEAF
TRBJ2-2,TRBV10-1,NA,NA,ASSSRAGRTGELF
TRBJ2-1,TRBV4-2,NA,NA,ASSQDRSRLRNDNEQF
TRBJ2-5,TRBV11-1,NA,NA,ASSYGTLPETQY
TRBJ2-3,TRBV12-5,NA,NA,ASGRDVGTHADTQY
TRBJ1-2,TRBV5-6,NA,NA,ASSLPGRHYGYT
TRBJ2-3,TRBV20-1,TRBD2,NA,SASRGSHSTDTQY
TRBJ2-7,TRBV6-5,TRBD2,NA,ASSLGQDGLAGLY
TRBJ1-2,TRBV4-2,NA,few,ASSQDGGKDGYT
TRBJ1-3,TRBV2,TRBD1,NA,GARDRENTIY
TRBJ1-6,TRBV5-1,TRBD1,NA,ASSFGQGNSPLH
TRBJ2-1,TRBV14,NA,NA,ASSQGQLSYNEQF